What follows are 24 T cell receptor beta chains derived from one specimen sequenced in a study of identical twins. TCRdb independently ran MiXCR on the 5' RACE reads; one entry per CDR3 protein. The sample shows 250,000 to 300,000 distinct CDR3 sequences, roughly 9.7% of them seen only once. The sample was also linked to a second study, of yellow fever vaccine responses in identical twins.

The sequenced sample consisted of CD8+ T cells sorted from blood. These receptors all come from a woman younger than 35 in good health.

This clonotype has at least ten counts. V gene TRBV7-2 combines with J gene TRBJ2-4; tentatively, D is TRBD2 (5 bases). The CDR3 totals 15 residues. V was shortened by 0 bases and J by 4 bases, with 10 bases between the two germline ends. Germline CDR1 and CDR2: SGHTA and FQGNSA. The CDR3 bases are TGTGCCAGCAGCTTAGCGGACTGGCTAAAAAACATTCAGTACTTC. It specifies CASSLADWLKNIQYF.

CDR3 protein: CSARGAPLYTDTQYF. The CDR3 coding sequence is TGCAGTGCCCGAGGGGCTCCACTCTACACAGATACGCAGTATTTT. This sequence joins TRBV20-1 and TRBJ2-3; possibly TRBD1 or TRBD2 for D (5 bases each). Germline CDR1 DFQATT, CDR2 SNEGSKA (reference sequence). The CDR3 is 15 amino acids. V was trimmed by 6 bases and J by 2 bases, leaving 18 bases between them.

The genes are TRBV4-2 and TRBJ2-2; possible D gene TRBD2, 5 bases. V gave up 4 bases and J gave up 5 bases, with 11 bases separating them. Germline V gives CDR1 LGHNA, CDR2 YNFKEQ. The CDR3 is 14 residues long. The CDR3 DNA reads as TGTGCCAGCAGCCCGGACTCTAGGACCGGGGAGCTGTTTTTT. Protein: CASSPDSRTGELFF.

This chain links TRBV19 with TRBJ2-2; unclear D gene. This CDR3 comprises 12 residues. Germline-derived CDR1 and CDR2 are LNHDA and SQIVND (reference sequence). Trimming took 3 bases from V and 7 from J, leaving 6 bases between them. In DNA, the CDR3 is TGTGCCAGTAGTATCGGTGGCGGGGAGCTGTTTTTT. As protein: CASSIGGGELFF.

V and J are TRBV10-2 and TRBJ1-5; D is ambiguous. CDR3 length equals 15 residues. Per germline, CDR1 WSHSY and CDR2 SAAADI. Trimming cost V 0 bases and J 0 bases, with 6 bases left between them. In DNA form, the CDR3 reads TGCGCCAGCAGTGAGTCGAGATATAGCAATCAGCCCCAGCATTTT. Encoded protein: CASSESRYSNQPQHF.

This clonotype was recorded at least ten times. V gene TRBV12-3 or TRBV12-4 combines with J gene TRBJ2-7; 7 bases agree with TRBD1. The CDR3 is 14 residues long. The V gene end was trimmed by 1 base and the J gene end by 2 bases; junction bases not matched to a gene: 2. The CDR3 bases are TGTGCCAGCAGTTTAGGGACAGGCCCCTACGAGCAGTACTTC. It encodes CASSLGTGPYEQYF.

The genes are TRBV5-1 and TRBJ2-3; D gene uncertain. Trimming removed 0 bases from V and 2 bases from J, with 7 bases in between. CDR1 and CDR2 (germline): SGHRS, YFSETQ. This CDR3 comprises 14 residues. The CDR3 sequence is CASSLAADTDTQYF. DNA of the CDR3: TGCGCCAGCAGCTTGGCGGCAGACACAGATACGCAGTATTTT.

The rearrangement joins TRBV20-1 to TRBJ2-4, with a possible D match to TRBD1 (6 bases). This CDR3 is built from 13 residues. Looked up from germline, CDR1 is DFQATT and CDR2 is SNEGSKA (reference sequence). V was pared by 3 bases and J by 5 bases, with 11 bases between. The CDR3 nucleotides read TGCAGTGCTAGTTGGGGGCTGCAAAACATTCAGTACTTC. It encodes CSASWGLQNIQYF.

This clonotype was recorded a few times. The chain links TRBV7-9 to TRBJ2-7; TRBD1 matches at 8 bases. V lost 5 bases to trimming and J lost 2 bases; unmatched junction nucleotides: 8. Germline V gene data show CDR1 as SEHNR and CDR2 as FQNEAQ (reference sequence). The CDR3 is made up of 15 amino acids. CDR3 DNA: TGTGCCAGCAGCAGCCCGGGACAGGCCACCTACGAGCAGTACTTC. Translation gives CASSSPGQATYEQYF.

This clonotype occurred a few times. The rearrangement joins TRBV11-2 to TRBJ2-1; D perhaps matches TRBD1 (6 bases). Looked up from germline, CDR1 is SGHAT and CDR2 is FQNNGV. The CDR3 contains 13 residues. Trimming left V 3 bases short and J 14 bases short, with 17 bases between. This CDR3 reads CASSLVPTGWEFF. CDR3 coding DNA: TGTGCCAGCAGCTTGGTACCTACAGGGTGGGAGTTCTTC.

V is TRBV29-1 and J is TRBJ2-5, with unresolved D. This CDR3 is built from 12 residues. Per germline, CDR1 SQVTM and CDR2 ANQGSEA. V lost 3 bases, J lost 7 bases, and 12 bases lay in between. Here the CDR3 reads CSVEFPIGTQYF. CDR3 nucleotide sequence: TGCAGCGTTGAGTTCCCCATAGGGACCCAGTACTTC.

V usage is TRBV11-2 and J usage is TRBJ2-2; 8 positions match TRBD2. V dropped 1 base and J dropped 1; count of bases not matched to a gene: 11. Per germline, CDR1 SGHAT and CDR2 FQNNGV. The CDR3 consists of 19 residues. The CDR3 sequence is CASSLGDSGKSLNTGELFF. CDR3 sequence (DNA): TGTGCCAGCAGCTTAGGTGATAGCGGGAAAAGTTTGAACACCGGGGAGCTGTTTTTT.

V is TRBV9 and J is TRBJ2-1; tentative D call: TRBD2 (5 bases). CDR1 and CDR2 from the germline V gene are SGDLS and YYNGEE. V gave up 4 bases and J gave up 4 bases, with 12 bases separating them. This CDR3 has 14 residues. The CDR3 spells CASSPPTTYNEQFF. CDR3 nucleotides: TGTGCCAGCAGCCCGCCGACTACTTACAATGAGCAGTTCTTC.

The CDR3 is CASGPRLGYEQYF. The CDR3 nucleotides are TGTGCCAGCGGGCCAAGGTTGGGCTACGAGCAGTACTTC. V usage is TRBV7-9 and J usage is TRBJ2-7; no firm D call. The germline V gene encodes CDR1 SEHNR and CDR2 FQNEAQ (reference sequence). Trimming took off 8 bases at V and 3 bases at J, with 14 bases between the two ends. CDR3 length: 13 amino acids.

This clonotype occurred many times. This chain links TRBV10-3 with TRBJ2-1, with 10 bases lining up with TRBD2. Trimming cost V 3 bases and J 4 bases; bases outside gene matches: 3. Germline V gene lookup returns CDR1 ENHRY and CDR2 SYGVKD. CDR3 length: 15 residues. The CDR3 region has the DNA TGTGCCATCAGTGATCTAGCGGGAGAATACAATGAGCAGTTCTTC. Protein sequence: CAISDLAGEYNEQFF.

The chain uses TRBV4-3 and TRBJ2-7, with TRBD1 matching over 9 bases. V lost 4 bases to trimming and J lost 2 bases; unmatched junction nucleotides: 6. This CDR3 spans 15 amino acids. Germline values: CDR1 LGHNA, CDR2 YSLEER. This chain's CDR3 is CASSLGTGTTYEQYF. CDR3 nucleotide sequence: TGCGCCAGCAGCCTTGGGACAGGGACTACCTACGAGCAGTACTTC.

This chain connects TRBV6-1 to TRBJ2-1; the match to TRBD2 covers 8 bases. Germline values: CDR1 MNHNS, CDR2 SASEGT. This CDR3 comprises 16 residues. Losses at the gene ends were 5 bases for V and 0 bases for J; bases not matched to a gene: 6. The DNA for the CDR3 is TGTGCCAGCAGTTTGAAGCGGGAGAACTCCTACAATGAGCAGTTCTTC. Protein: CASSLKRENSYNEQFF.

In this sample, this clonotype turned up a few times. A read error may produce the germline difference seen at one junction end. This chain joins TRBV12-3 or TRBV12-4 and TRBJ2-1; 14 nucleotides agree with TRBD2. This CDR3 is 15 amino acids long. CDR3 sequence: CASSLPTSGGAPGIF. The CDR3 region has the DNA TGTGCCAGCAGTTTACCGACTAGCGGGGGGGCCCCAGGGATCTTC.

This clonotype was seen many times. The J gene is TRBJ2-5, the V gene TRBV5-1, with D uncertain. The CDR3 sequence is 15 residues long. The ends were cut back, 2 bases at V and 5 bases at J, with 16 bases in the middle. Germline CDR1 reads SGHRS; CDR2 reads YFSETQ. The DNA for the CDR3 is TGCGCCAGCAGCTTATCAATTTCCACCCGGGAGACCCAGTACTTC. It translates to CASSLSISTRETQYF.

This clonotype was counted only a few times. The gene calls are TRBV20-1 and TRBJ2-1; TRBD2 matches 10 bases. CDR1 and CDR2 (germline): DFQATT, SNEGSKA (reference sequence). V dropped 1 base and J dropped 6; count of bases not matched to a gene: 9. This CDR3 is built from 16 residues. The CDR3: CSARAILAGVGNEQFF. The CDR3 DNA follows: TGCAGTGCTAGAGCGATTCTAGCGGGAGTTGGCAATGAGCAGTTCTTC.

This clonotype was seen a few times. CDR3 protein: CASSQDRLAWNTGELFF. The DNA of the CDR3 is TGTGCCAGCAGCCAAGATAGGTTAGCTTGGAACACCGGGGAGCTGTTTTTT. V is TRBV3-1 and J is TRBJ2-2; D unclear. This CDR3 contains 17 residues. Germline loops: CDR1 LGHDT, CDR2 YNNKEL (reference sequence). V was trimmed by 0 bases and J by 1 base, leaving 12 bases between them.

This clonotype was seen many times. The chain carries TRBV5-1 and TRBJ2-2, with a tentative D call TRBD2 (5 bases). Trimming cost V 4 bases and J 1 base, with 14 bases left between them. The CDR3 loop spans 16 amino acids. Germline CDR1 SGHRS, CDR2 YFSETQ. Here the CDR3 reads CASSPWWERNTGELFF. DNA for the CDR3: TGCGCCAGCAGCCCTTGGTGGGAGAGGAACACCGGGGAGCTGTTTTTT.

The rearrangement links TRBV5-1 to TRBJ2-7; D is unclear. CDR3 length equals 14 residues. Deletions cut 1 base from V and 0 bases from J, with 8 bases between. Germline-derived CDR1 and CDR2 are SGHRS and YFSETQ. This chain's CDR3 is CASSLWELSYEQYF. CDR3 DNA sequence: TGCGCCAGCAGCTTGTGGGAACTCTCCTACGAGCAGTACTTC.

The chain uses TRBV28 and TRBJ2-1; 11 bases are shared with TRBD2. The CDR3 spans 16 residues. The V gene's germline CDR1 is MDHEN and CDR2 SYDVKM. V dropped 3 bases and J dropped 7; count of bases not matched to a gene: 8. CDR3 DNA: TGTGCCAGCAGTTTCCTCGGACTAGCGGGTCAAAATGAGCAGTTCTTC. Translated, it gives CASSFLGLAGQNEQFF.